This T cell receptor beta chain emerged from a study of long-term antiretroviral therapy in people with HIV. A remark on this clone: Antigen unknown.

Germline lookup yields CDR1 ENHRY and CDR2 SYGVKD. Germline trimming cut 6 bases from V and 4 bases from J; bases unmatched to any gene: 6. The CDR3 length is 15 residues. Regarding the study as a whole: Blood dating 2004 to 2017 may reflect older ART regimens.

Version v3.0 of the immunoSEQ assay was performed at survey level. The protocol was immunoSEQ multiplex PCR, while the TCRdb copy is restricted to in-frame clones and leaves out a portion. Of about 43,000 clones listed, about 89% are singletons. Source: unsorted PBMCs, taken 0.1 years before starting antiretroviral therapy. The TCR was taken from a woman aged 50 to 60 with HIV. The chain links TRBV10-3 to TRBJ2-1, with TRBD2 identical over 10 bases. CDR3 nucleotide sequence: TGTGCCATCAGGTACACTAGCGGGGCTTACAATGAGCAGTTCTTC. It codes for CAIRYTSGAYNEQFF.